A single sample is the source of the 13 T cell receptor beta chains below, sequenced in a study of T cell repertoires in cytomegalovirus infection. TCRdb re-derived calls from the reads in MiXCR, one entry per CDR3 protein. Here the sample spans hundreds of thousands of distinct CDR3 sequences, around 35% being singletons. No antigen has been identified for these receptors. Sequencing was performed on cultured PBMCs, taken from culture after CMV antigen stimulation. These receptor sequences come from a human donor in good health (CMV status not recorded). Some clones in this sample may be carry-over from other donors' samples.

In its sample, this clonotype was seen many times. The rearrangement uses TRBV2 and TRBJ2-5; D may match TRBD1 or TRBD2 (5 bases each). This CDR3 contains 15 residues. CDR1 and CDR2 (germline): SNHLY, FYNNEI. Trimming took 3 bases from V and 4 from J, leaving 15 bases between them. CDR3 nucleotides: TGTGCCAGCAGTGATCGTCAGGGAGTAGGAGAGACCCAGTACTTC. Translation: CASSDRQGVGETQYF.

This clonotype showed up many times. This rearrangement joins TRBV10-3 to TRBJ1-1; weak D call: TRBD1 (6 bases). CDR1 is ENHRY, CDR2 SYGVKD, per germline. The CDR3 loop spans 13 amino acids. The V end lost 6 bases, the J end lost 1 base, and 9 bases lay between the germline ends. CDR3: CAIRSGQNTEAFF. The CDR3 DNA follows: TGTGCCATCAGATCGGGACAGAACACTGAAGCTTTCTTT.

The CDR3 DNA reads TGTGCCAGCAGCTTCTCAGAGACGGACTCCTACGAGCAGTACTTC. It encodes CASSFSETDSYEQYF. V and J are TRBV5-5 and TRBJ2-7; D uncertain. V gave up 2 bases and J gave up 0 bases, with 12 bases separating them. Germline V gene sequence: CDR1 SGHKS, CDR2 YYEKEE (reference sequence). This CDR3 spans 15 amino acids.

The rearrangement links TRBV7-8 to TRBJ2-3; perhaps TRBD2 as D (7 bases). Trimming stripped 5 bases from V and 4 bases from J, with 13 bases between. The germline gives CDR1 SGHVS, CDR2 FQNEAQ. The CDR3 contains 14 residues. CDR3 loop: CASSPGGGSDTQYF. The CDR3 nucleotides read TGTGCCAGCAGCCCGGGGGGCGGTTCAGATACGCAGTATTTT.

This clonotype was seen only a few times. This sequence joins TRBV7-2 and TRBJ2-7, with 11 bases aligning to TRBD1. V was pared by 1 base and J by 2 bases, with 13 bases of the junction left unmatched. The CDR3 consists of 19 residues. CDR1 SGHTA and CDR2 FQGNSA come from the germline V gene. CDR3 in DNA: TGTGCCAGCAGCTTAGTGGACTTGTCGGAGGGACAGGGGGCCTACGAGCAGTACTTC. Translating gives CASSLVDLSEGQGAYEQYF.

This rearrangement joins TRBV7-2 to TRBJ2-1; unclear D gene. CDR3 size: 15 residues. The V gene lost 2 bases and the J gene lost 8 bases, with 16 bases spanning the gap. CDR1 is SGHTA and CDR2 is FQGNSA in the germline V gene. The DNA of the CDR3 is TGTGCCAGCAGCTTAATGGCAGGCTATAGCCATGAGCAGTTCTTC. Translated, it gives CASSLMAGYSHEQFF. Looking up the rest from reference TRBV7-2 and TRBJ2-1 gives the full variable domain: GAGVSQSPSNKVTEKGKDVELRCDPISGHTALYWYRQSLGQGLEFLIYFQGNSAPDKSGLPSDRFSAERTGGSVSTLTIQRTQQEDSAVYLCASSLMAGYSHEQFFGPGTRLTVL.

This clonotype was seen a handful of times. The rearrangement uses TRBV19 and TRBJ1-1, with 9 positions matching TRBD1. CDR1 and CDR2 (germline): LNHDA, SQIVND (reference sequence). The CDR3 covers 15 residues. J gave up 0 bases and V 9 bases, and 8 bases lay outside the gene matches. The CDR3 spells CASSRGQGLNTEAFF. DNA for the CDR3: TGTGCCAGCTCCCGAGGACAGGGGTTGAACACTGAAGCTTTCTTT.

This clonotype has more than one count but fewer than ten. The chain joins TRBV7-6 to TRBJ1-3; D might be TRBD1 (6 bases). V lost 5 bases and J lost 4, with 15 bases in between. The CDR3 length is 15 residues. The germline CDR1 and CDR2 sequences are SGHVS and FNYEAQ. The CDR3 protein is CASSPTGARGNTIYF. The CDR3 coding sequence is TGTGCCAGCAGCCCTACGGGGGCGCGGGGAAACACCATATATTTT.

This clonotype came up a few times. CDR3 loop: CASSQTTVIVGDQPQHF. CDR3 nucleotides: TGCGCCAGCAGCCAAACAACCGTAATCGTGGGGGACCAGCCCCAGCATTTT. The V call is TRBV4-1, the J call TRBJ1-5, with TRBD1 as a possible D gene (5 bases). Trimming left V 2 bases short and J 7 bases short, with 21 bases between. The length of the CDR3 is 17 residues. Germline-derived CDR1 and CDR2 are MGHRA and YSYEKL.

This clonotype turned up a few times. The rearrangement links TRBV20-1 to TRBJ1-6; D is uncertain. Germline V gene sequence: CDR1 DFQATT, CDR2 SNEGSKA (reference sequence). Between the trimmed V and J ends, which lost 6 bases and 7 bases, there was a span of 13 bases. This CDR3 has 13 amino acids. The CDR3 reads CSAKVAANSPLHF. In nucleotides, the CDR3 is TGCAGTGCGAAAGTAGCGGCGAATTCACCCCTCCACTTT.

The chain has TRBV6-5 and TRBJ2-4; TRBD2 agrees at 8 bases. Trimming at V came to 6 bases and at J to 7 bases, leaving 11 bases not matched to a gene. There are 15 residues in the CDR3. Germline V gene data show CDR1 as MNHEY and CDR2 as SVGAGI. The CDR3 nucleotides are TGTGCCAGCAGGACCCATGGACTAGCTTCGAACATTCAGTACTTC. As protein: CASRTHGLASNIQYF.

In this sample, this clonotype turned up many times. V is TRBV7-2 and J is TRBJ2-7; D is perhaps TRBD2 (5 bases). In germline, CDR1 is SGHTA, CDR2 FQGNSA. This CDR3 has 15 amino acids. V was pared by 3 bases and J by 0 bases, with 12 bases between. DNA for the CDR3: TGTGCCAGCAGCTTTATAGCGTTTAGCTCCTACGAGCAGTACTTC. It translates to CASSFIAFSSYEQYF.

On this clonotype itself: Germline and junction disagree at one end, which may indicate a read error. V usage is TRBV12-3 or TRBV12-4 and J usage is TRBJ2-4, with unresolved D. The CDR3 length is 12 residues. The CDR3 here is CAGSSLVNIQYF. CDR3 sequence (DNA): TGTGCCGGCAGCTCCCTGGTAAACATTCAGTACTTC.